Each of the 32 T cell receptor beta chains below was sequenced from the same sample in a study of shared clonotypes between healthy human individuals. Generated by immunoSEQ multiplex PCR, the TCRdb table keeps only in-frame clones and is missing some. Altogether around 940,000 clones are present, 70% to 85% being singletons, with the ten largest covering over 1.3%. Sequencing was carried out using memory CD4+ T cells sorted from blood. Subset defined: CD45RA-negative fraction. These receptors came from a man younger than 35 in good health.

This clone was observed a single time. V gene TRBV7-2 combines with J gene TRBJ1-1; D unclear. There are 14 residues in the CDR3. Trimming took 7 bases from V and 1 from J, leaving 13 bases between them. Germline CDR1 and CDR2: SGHTA and FQGNSA. Here the CDR3 DNA reads TGTGCCAGCAACAAAAGAGCGGCGAACACTGAAGCTTTCTTT. Translated: CASNKRAANTEAFF.

The rearrangement joins TRBV10-1 to TRBJ2-1, with D perhaps matching TRBD1 (6 bases). This CDR3 has 13 amino acids. CDR1 and CDR2 (germline): WNHNN, SYGVQD (reference sequence). V was cut by 6 bases and J by 9 bases, with 15 bases left in between. The CDR3 sequence: CASSSNRASEQFF. CDR3 nucleotides: TGCGCCAGCAGCTCGAACAGGGCTTCTGAGCAGTTCTTC.

This clone was picked up one time. The chain is built from TRBV5-1 and TRBJ2-1; D uncertain. V was cut by 1 base and J by 4 bases, with 6 bases left in between. The CDR3 length is 13 residues. Germline V gives CDR1 SGHRS, CDR2 YFSETQ. CDR3 region: CASSLSLYNEQFF. The DNA of the CDR3 is TGCGCCAGCAGCTTGTCCCTTTACAATGAGCAGTTCTTC. The full variable domain, completed using reference TRBV5-1 and TRBJ2-1, is KAGVTQTPRYLIKTRGQQVTLSCSPISGHRSVSWYQQTPGQGLQFLFEYFSETQRNKGNFPGRFSGRQFSNSRSEMNVSTLELGDSALYLCASSLSLYNEQFFGPGTRLTVL.

The rearrangement links TRBV4-3 to TRBJ1-4; 9 nucleotides agree with TRBD1. There are 16 residues in the CDR3. Germline-derived CDR1 and CDR2 are LGHNA and YSLEER. With 3 bases clipped from V and 3 bases from J, the junction kept 5 bases outside the gene matches. In DNA, the CDR3 is TGCGCCAGCAGCCACATTAACAGGGGGCCTAATGAAAAACTGTTTTTT. Residues: CASSHINRGPNEKLFF.

V and J are TRBV19 and TRBJ2-7, with D tentatively TRBD2 (6 bases). CDR1 LNHDA and CDR2 SQIVND come from the germline V gene (reference sequence). The CDR3 spans 13 residues. Trimming removed 5 bases from V and 3 bases from J, with 11 bases in between. CDR3 loop: CASSVGRGYEQYF. Written as DNA, the CDR3 is TGTGCCAGTAGTGTCGGGCGGGGCTACGAGCAGTACTTC.

The J gene is TRBJ1-2, the V gene TRBV5-4, with a tentative D call TRBD1 (5 bases). The CDR3 loop spans 14 amino acids. Germline CDR1 SGHNT, CDR2 YYREEE (reference sequence). The ends were cut back, 1 base at V and 4 bases at J, with 11 bases in the middle. The DNA of the CDR3 is TGTGCCAGCAGCTTGTGGGGCCTGACCTATGGCTACACCTTC. It encodes CASSLWGLTYGYTF.

This clone is a singleton in its sample. V is TRBV6-4 and J is TRBJ1-2; D uncertain. This CDR3 region has 17 residues. V was cut by 2 bases and J by 4 bases, with 20 bases left in between. Germline values: CDR1 MRHNA, CDR2 SNTAGT. CDR3 sequence reads: CASSDGISPTNFYGYTF. The CDR3 DNA reads as TGTGCCAGCAGTGACGGGATAAGCCCGACCAATTTCTATGGCTACACCTTC.

The chain carries TRBV30 and TRBJ2-7; D possibly corresponds to TRBD1 (6 bases). CDR1 is GTSNPN, CDR2 SVGIG, per germline (reference sequence). Trimming stripped 5 bases from V and 3 bases from J, with 11 bases between. The CDR3 has 12 amino acids. The CDR3 region has the DNA TGTGCCTGGGGCATACAGGGCTACGAGCAGTACTTC. Translated: CAWGIQGYEQYF.

This clone was found once. The CDR3 loop is CASSLSGANYGYTF. The CDR3, as DNA: TGTGCCAGCAGCTTATCCGGGGCCAACTATGGCTACACCTTC. The chain couples TRBV7-2 to TRBJ1-2, with TRBD1 as a possible D gene (5 bases). Germline CDR1 and CDR2: SGHTA and FQGNSA. V was trimmed by 2 bases and J by 2 bases, leaving 9 bases between them. The CDR3 has 14 residues.

This clone occurred once. One end of the junction varies from germline; a read error may be responsible. V gene TRBV2 combines with J gene TRBJ2-1; D is ambiguous. This CDR3 region has 13 residues. Germline-derived CDR1 and CDR2 are SNHLY and FYNNEI. CDR3 amino acids: CASSGADYTEQFF. CDR3 nucleotide sequence: TGTGCCAGCAGTGGGGCTGATTACACTGAGCAGTTCTTC.

This clone was picked up a small number of times. The chain employs TRBV28 and TRBJ1-2; a possible D gene is TRBD1 (6 bases). Germline V CDR1 and CDR2: MDHEN, SYDVKM. Trimming cost V 6 bases and J 4 bases, with 24 bases left between them. This CDR3 spans 17 amino acids. The DNA for the CDR3 is TGTGCCAGCAGATGGACCGGGGGGGGCGCAGGCGGCTATGGCTACACCTTC. It yields the protein CASRWTGGGAGGYGYTF.

The chain recombines TRBV10-3 with TRBJ2-7; D might be TRBD2 (6 bases). Per the germline V gene, CDR1 is ENHRY and CDR2 is SYGVKD. The CDR3 sequence is 15 residues long. V lost 4 bases and J lost 4, with 17 bases in between. This CDR3 reads CAISGAGTGWYEQYF. CDR3 in DNA: TGTGCCATCAGTGGGGCCGGGACTGGTTGGTACGAGCAGTACTTC.

V is TRBV19 and J is TRBJ2-5; D not certain. CDR3 length: 13 amino acids. With 4 bases removed from V and 3 bases from J, the gap between germline ends came to 9 bases. Germline V gives CDR1 LNHDA, CDR2 SQIVND (reference sequence). Here the CDR3 reads CASSKNREETQYF. In DNA, the CDR3 is TGTGCCAGTAGTAAAAATAGGGAAGAGACCCAGTACTTC.

The chain is built from TRBV30 and TRBJ2-1; no firm D call. The CDR3 contains 16 residues. V shed 0 bases and J shed 3 bases, with 15 bases lying between them. CDR1 and CDR2 from the germline V gene are GTSNPN and SVGIG (reference sequence). The CDR3 sequence: CAWSVRRVTLYNEQFF. The CDR3 nucleotides read TGTGCCTGGAGTGTACGAAGGGTTACCCTCTACAATGAGCAGTTCTTC.

The chain joins TRBV7-2 to TRBJ1-6, with 9 bases identical to TRBD1. Germline-derived CDR1 and CDR2 are SGHTA and FQGNSA. CDR3 length equals 14 residues. With 5 bases clipped from V and 9 bases from J, the junction kept 5 bases outside the gene matches. The CDR3 loop reads CASSRQGGGSPLHF. The CDR3 DNA follows: TGTGCCAGCAGCCGACAGGGGGGAGGTTCACCCCTCCACTTT.

This clone has only one observation. Different DNA sequences within this sample yield the same CDR3. The V gene is TRBV18, the J gene TRBJ2-2; 12 nucleotides line up with TRBD2. Germline values: CDR1 KGHSH, CDR2 LQKENI. After removal of 3 bases from V and 4 bases from J, the junction contained 0 bases not matched to a gene. This CDR3 region has 15 residues. In DNA form, the CDR3 reads TGTGCCAGCTCACCGGGACTAGCGGGCACCGGGGAGCTGTTTTTT. It codes for CASSPGLAGTGELFF.

The sample holds one count of this clone. V and J are TRBV6-6 and TRBJ1-1; no definite D call. Germline assignment: CDR1 MNHNY and CDR2 SVGAGI (reference sequence). V gave up 2 bases and J gave up 6 bases, with 4 bases separating them. The CDR3 contains 11 residues. CDR3 loop: CASSYRAEAFF. CDR3 sequence (DNA): TGTGCCAGCAGTTACAGGGCTGAAGCTTTCTTT.

The CDR3 reads CASSLRWGATNTEAFF. CDR3 DNA: TGTGCCAGCAGTTTGAGGTGGGGTGCTACGAACACTGAAGCTTTCTTT. The chain carries TRBV27 and TRBJ1-1, with no clear D. This CDR3 spans 16 amino acids. Germline V lookup: CDR1 MNHEY, CDR2 SMNVEV (reference sequence). The V and J ends lost 3 bases and 1 base respectively, with 15 bases between them.

This sequence joins TRBV5-4 and TRBJ2-5; no reliable D call. The CDR3 extends over 14 amino acids. Germline CDR1 SGHNT, CDR2 YYREEE (reference sequence). Trimming took off 2 bases at V and 7 bases at J, with 15 bases between the two ends. The CDR3 DNA reads as TGTGCCAGCAGCTTCGGTGACCTACGAGGGACCCAGTACTTC. This gives the protein CASSFGDLRGTQYF.

This clone was seen only once. V is TRBV11-2 and J is TRBJ2-5, with 11 bases that match TRBD1. Trimming took 5 bases from V and 5 from J; bases not matched to a gene: 7. Per the germline V gene, CDR1 is SGHAT and CDR2 is FQNNGV. The CDR3 is 15 residues long. The CDR3 nucleotides are TGTGCCAGCAGCAAGGGGACAGGGGGAATCGAGACCCAGTACTTC. Amino acid sequence: CASSKGTGGIETQYF.

This chain connects TRBV10-2 to TRBJ1-1; D may be TRBD1 (5 bases). Between the trimmed V and J ends, which lost 6 bases and 1 base, there was a span of 9 bases. This CDR3 has 13 amino acids. Germline values: CDR1 WSHSY, CDR2 SAAADI. DNA for the CDR3: TGCGCCAGCAGGGCCGACAGGAACACTGAAGCTTTCTTT. It codes for CASRADRNTEAFF.

This clone was seen a few times. The chain joins TRBV2 to TRBJ1-5, with 8 bases lining up with TRBD1. Losses at the gene ends were 7 bases for V and 4 bases for J; bases not matched to a gene: 9. This CDR3 is built from 15 residues. Germline V lookup: CDR1 SNHLY, CDR2 FYNNEI. As DNA, the CDR3 is TGTGCCAGCAATATAGGACAGGGCACTAATCAGCCCCAGCATTTT. Protein product: CASNIGQGTNQPQHF.

The chain links TRBV6-1 to TRBJ2-5; TRBD1 matches 11 bases. The junction had 6 bases not matched to a gene; V was cut back by 5 bases and J by 4 bases. The germline CDR1 and CDR2 sequences are MNHNS and SASEGT. The CDR3 length is 15 residues. Written as DNA, the CDR3 is TGTGCCAGCAGTTCGGACAGGGGGCGAGGAGAGACCCAGTACTTC. It encodes CASSSDRGRGETQYF.

This rearrangement joins TRBV7-9 to TRBJ2-2, with TRBD1 matching over 7 bases. This CDR3 has 16 residues. V was clipped by 4 bases and J by 7 bases; unmatched bases: 12. Germline CDR1 reads SEHNR; CDR2 reads FQNEAQ (reference sequence). The CDR3 loop reads CASSSTRTGGYGELFF. CDR3 coding DNA: TGTGCCAGCAGCTCCACCAGGACAGGAGGATACGGGGAGCTGTTTTTT.

Notes on this clone: This sample includes further DNA sequences coding for the same CDR3. This chain joins TRBV9 and TRBJ2-7, with 9 positions matching TRBD2. CDR1 SGDLS and CDR2 YYNGEE come from the germline V gene. V was pared by 0 bases and J by 2 bases, with 3 bases of the junction left unmatched. CDR3 length equals 15 residues. Here the CDR3 reads CASSVGAGGPYEQYF. The CDR3 bases are TGTGCCAGCAGCGTAGGGGCGGGAGGGCCCTACGAGCAGTACTTC.

The J gene is TRBJ1-2, the V gene TRBV6-4; D not resolved. The CDR3 has 15 amino acids. Trimming removed 3 bases at V and 6 bases at J, with 17 bases between. Looked up from germline, CDR1 is MRHNA and CDR2 is SNTAGT. The chain's CDR3 is CASSEPGAQAHGYTF. DNA of the CDR3: TGTGCCAGCAGTGAGCCAGGAGCCCAAGCGCATGGCTACACCTTC.

The chain carries TRBV30 and TRBJ1-1; D is uncertain. The CDR3 runs to 14 residues. The ends were cut back, 5 bases at V and 0 bases at J, with 13 bases in the middle. Germline CDR1 GTSNPN, CDR2 SVGIG (reference sequence). For the CDR3, the DNA is TGTGCCTGGGGAGGGTTCGGGTTGAACACTGAAGCTTTCTTT. Its protein product is CAWGGFGLNTEAFF.

With respect to this clone: The sample carries other DNA sequences with the same CDR3. V is TRBV18 and J is TRBJ2-7; 8 bases match TRBD2. Germline loops: CDR1 KGHSH, CDR2 LQKENI. The trim removed 3 bases at V and 6 bases at J, leaving 4 bases unmatched. The CDR3 has 13 amino acids. CDR3 in amino acids: CASSPGLAGEQYF. Written as DNA, the CDR3 is TGTGCCAGCTCACCGGGGCTAGCGGGCGAGCAGTACTTC.

The chain's CDR3 is CASSLIGTGTKGYF. CDR3 nucleotide sequence: TGTGCCAGCAGTTTAATAGGGACAGGGACTAAGGGGTACTTC. The rearrangement links TRBV28 to TRBJ2-7; the match to TRBD1 covers 9 bases. With 2 bases clipped from V and 12 bases from J, the junction kept 11 bases outside the gene matches. The V gene's germline CDR1 is MDHEN and CDR2 SYDVKM. CDR3 length: 14 residues. Full variable domain (missing parts from reference TRBV28 and TRBJ2-7): DVKVTQSSRYLVKRTGEKVFLECVQDMDHENMFWYRQDPGLGLRLIYFSYDVKMKEKGDIPEGYSVSREKKERFSLILESASTNQTSMYLCASSLIGTGTKGYFGPGTRLTVT.

The chain employs TRBV29-1 and TRBJ1-2; D might be TRBD1 (6 bases). CDR3 size: 13 residues. V was cut by 4 bases and J by 4 bases, with 13 bases left in between. The V gene's germline CDR1 is SQVTM and CDR2 ANQGSEA. The CDR3 DNA sequence: TGCAGCGTTGTAGCAGGGGTGTCCTATGGCTACACCTTC. Its translation is CSVVAGVSYGYTF.

The chain uses TRBV25-1 and TRBJ1-1, with D possibly being TRBD1 (5 bases). Per the germline V gene, CDR1 is MGHDK and CDR2 is SYGVNS. This CDR3 is built from 14 residues. Between the trimmed V and J ends, which lost 3 bases and 5 bases, there was a span of 13 bases. In DNA form, the CDR3 reads TGTGCCAGCAGTGATTATGCAGGGAAGACTGAAGCTTTCTTT. It yields the protein CASSDYAGKTEAFF.

The chain uses TRBV19 and TRBJ2-5; the D gene is possibly TRBD2 (6 bases). The germline V gene has CDR1 LNHDA and CDR2 SQIVND (reference sequence). This CDR3 has 13 amino acids. V shed 5 bases and J shed 1 base, with 8 bases lying between them. CDR3 nucleotides: TGTGCCAGTAGTGGGGGACTCCAAGAGACCCAGTACTTC. It encodes CASSGGLQETQYF.